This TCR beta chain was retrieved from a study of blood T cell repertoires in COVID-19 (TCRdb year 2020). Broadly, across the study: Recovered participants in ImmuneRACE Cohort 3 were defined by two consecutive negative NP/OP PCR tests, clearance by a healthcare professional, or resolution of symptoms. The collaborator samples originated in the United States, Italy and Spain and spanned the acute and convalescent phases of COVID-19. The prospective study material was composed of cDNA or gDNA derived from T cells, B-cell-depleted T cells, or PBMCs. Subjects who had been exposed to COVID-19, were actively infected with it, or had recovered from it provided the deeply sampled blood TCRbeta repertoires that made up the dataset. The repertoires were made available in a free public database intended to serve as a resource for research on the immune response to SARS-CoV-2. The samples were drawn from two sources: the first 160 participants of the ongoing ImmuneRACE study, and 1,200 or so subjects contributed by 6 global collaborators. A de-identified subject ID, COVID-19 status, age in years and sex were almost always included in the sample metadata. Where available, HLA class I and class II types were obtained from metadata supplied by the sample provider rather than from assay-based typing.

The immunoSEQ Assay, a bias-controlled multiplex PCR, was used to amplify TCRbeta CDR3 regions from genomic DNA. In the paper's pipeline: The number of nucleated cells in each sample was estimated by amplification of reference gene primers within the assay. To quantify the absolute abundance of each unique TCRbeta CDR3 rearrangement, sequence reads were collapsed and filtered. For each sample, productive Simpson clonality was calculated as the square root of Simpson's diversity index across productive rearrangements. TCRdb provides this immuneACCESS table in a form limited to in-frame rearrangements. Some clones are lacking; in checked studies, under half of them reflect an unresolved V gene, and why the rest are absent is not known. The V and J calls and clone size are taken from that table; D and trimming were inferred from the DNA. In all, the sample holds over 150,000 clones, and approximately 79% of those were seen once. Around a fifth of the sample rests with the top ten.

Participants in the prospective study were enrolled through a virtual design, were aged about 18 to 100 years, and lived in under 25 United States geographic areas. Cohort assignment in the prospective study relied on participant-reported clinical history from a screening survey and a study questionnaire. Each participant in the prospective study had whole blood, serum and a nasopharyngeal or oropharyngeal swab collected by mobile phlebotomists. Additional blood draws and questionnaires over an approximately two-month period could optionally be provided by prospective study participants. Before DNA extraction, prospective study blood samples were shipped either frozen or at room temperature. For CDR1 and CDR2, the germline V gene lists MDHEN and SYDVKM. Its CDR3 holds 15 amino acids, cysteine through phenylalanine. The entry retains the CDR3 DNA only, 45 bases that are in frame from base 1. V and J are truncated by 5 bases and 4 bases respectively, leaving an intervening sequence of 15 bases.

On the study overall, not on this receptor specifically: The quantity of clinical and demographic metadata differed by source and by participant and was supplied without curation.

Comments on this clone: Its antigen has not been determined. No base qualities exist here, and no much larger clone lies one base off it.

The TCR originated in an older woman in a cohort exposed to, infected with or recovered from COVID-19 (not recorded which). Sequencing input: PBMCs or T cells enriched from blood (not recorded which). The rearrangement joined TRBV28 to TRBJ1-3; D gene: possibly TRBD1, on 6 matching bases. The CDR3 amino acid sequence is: CASSTSSRGGNTIYF. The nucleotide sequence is TGTGCCAGCAGTACATCCTCGAGGGGGGGAAACACCATATATTTT.